Below, 32 T cell receptor beta chains from the same sample are listed, as sequenced in a study of patients and donors after allogeneic stem cell transplantation. TCRdb reanalysed the RT-PCR reads using MiXCR and keeps one entry per CDR3 protein. The table has more than 150,000 distinct CDR3 sequences, roughly 40% seen once. Sequencing input: blood, either unsorted or a sorted T cell fraction (not recorded which). Receptor source: a human donor who was either an allogeneic HSCT recipient or a stem cell or donor lymphocyte infusion donor (not recorded which). It is not recorded whose cells these are; they may come from a transplant donor.

This clonotype was picked up a small number of times. The J gene is TRBJ1-5, the V gene TRBV12-3 or TRBV12-4, with D possibly matching TRBD1 (5 bases). CDR3 length equals 14 residues. Trimming took off 0 bases at V and 3 bases at J, with 6 bases between the two ends. The CDR3 reads CASSLAGTNQPQHF. For the CDR3, the DNA is TGTGCCAGCAGTTTAGCAGGGACCAATCAGCCCCAGCATTTT.

CDR3: CASSFRDESTDTQYF. The CDR3 nucleotides read TGTGCCAGCAGCTTCCGGGACGAGAGCACAGATACGCAGTATTTT. This chain uses TRBV2 with TRBJ2-3, with D possibly called TRBD1 or TRBD2 (5 bases each). Germline V lookup: CDR1 SNHLY, CDR2 FYNNEI. CDR3 length: 15 residues. V gave up 6 bases and J gave up 0 bases, with 13 bases separating them.

This clonotype was counted between two and nine times. The chain combines TRBV6-6 with TRBJ1-1; weak D call: TRBD1 (5 bases). The V end lost 1 base, the J end lost 0 bases, and 21 bases lay between the germline ends. The CDR3 consists of 19 residues. CDR1 is MNHNY, CDR2 SVGAGI, per germline (reference sequence). The CDR3 here is CASSYYLGEQGEMNTEAFF. DNA for the CDR3: TGTGCCAGCAGTTACTACCTAGGCGAGCAGGGTGAGATGAACACTGAAGCTTTCTTT.

V is TRBV20-1 and J is TRBJ2-7; D is perhaps TRBD1 or TRBD2 (5 bases each). CDR1 DFQATT and CDR2 SNEGSKA come from the germline V gene (reference sequence). The CDR3 runs to 12 residues. V lost 1 base and J lost 2, with 6 bases in between. CDR3 in DNA: TGCAGTGCTAGAGCGGGACCCTACGAGCAGTACTTC. Its protein product is CSARAGPYEQYF.

The chain carries TRBV28 and TRBJ1-5, with D maybe TRBD1 (6 bases). Germline V CDR1 and CDR2: MDHEN, SYDVKM. The CDR3 spans 13 residues. The V gene lost 6 bases and the J gene lost 7 bases, with 13 bases spanning the gap. In nucleotides, the CDR3 is TGTGCCAGCAGGGAACAGGGTTCCCAGCCCCAGCATTTT. Amino acid sequence: CASREQGSQPQHF.

V and J are TRBV13 and TRBJ1-2; D is ambiguous. The V and J ends lost 4 bases and 3 bases respectively, with 9 bases between them. The germline V gene encodes CDR1 PRHDT and CDR2 FYEKMQ (reference sequence). The CDR3 is made up of 13 amino acids. The CDR3 DNA reads TGTGCCAGCAGCTCCAAACCCGACTATGGCTACACCTTC. It yields the protein CASSSKPDYGYTF.

This chain connects TRBV14 to TRBJ2-5; possibly TRBD2 for D (5 bases). The CDR3 length is 15 residues. Germline CDR1 reads SGHDN; CDR2 reads FVKESK. V lost 3 bases and J lost 2, with 13 bases in between. The CDR3 protein is CASSHRGGNQETQYF. The CDR3 bases are TGTGCCAGCAGCCACAGAGGAGGCAATCAAGAGACCCAGTACTTC.

The chain has TRBV9 and TRBJ2-2; 13 positions match TRBD2. Losses at the gene ends were 3 bases for V and 0 bases for J; bases not matched to a gene: 5. This CDR3 is 18 amino acids long. Germline lookup yields CDR1 SGDLS and CDR2 YYNGEE. The CDR3 loop is CASSAGTSGIANTGELFF. The CDR3, as DNA: TGTGCCAGCAGCGCCGGGACTAGCGGGATCGCGAACACCGGGGAGCTGTTTTTT.

This clonotype appeared a few times. The chain recombines TRBV5-1 with TRBJ2-1, with 13 bases aligning to TRBD2. This CDR3 is 16 amino acids long. V trimming: 4 bases; J trimming: 7 bases; junction bases outside the gene matches: 8. Germline V gene sequence: CDR1 SGHRS, CDR2 YFSETQ. CDR3 coding DNA: TGCGCCAGCAGCGGCAAACTAGCGGGAGGGTGGAATGAGCAGTTCTTC. It translates to CASSGKLAGGWNEQFF.

This clonotype was recorded a few times. The chain recombines TRBV6-5 with TRBJ1-1; 7 bases align to TRBD1. The trim removed 1 base at V and 11 bases at J, leaving 7 bases unmatched. There are 13 residues in the CDR3. The V gene's germline CDR1 is MNHEY and CDR2 SVGAGI. In DNA form, the CDR3 reads TGTGCCAGCAGTTACTACAGGGGAGTTCGGGCTTTCTTT. This translates into CASSYYRGVRAFF.

The chain employs TRBV7-2 and TRBJ1-3; D unclear. Trimming removed 5 bases from V and 4 bases from J, with 18 bases in between. CDR1 is SGHTA, CDR2 FQGNSA, per germline. The CDR3 runs to 16 residues. CDR3 protein: CASSPGLDRTGNTIYF. The CDR3 DNA sequence: TGTGCCAGCAGCCCCGGGCTTGATAGGACGGGAAACACCATATATTTT.

V gene TRBV6-6 combines with J gene TRBJ2-1, with 10 bases fitting TRBD2. Germline V gene sequence: CDR1 MNHNY, CDR2 SVGAGI (reference sequence). CDR3 length equals 15 residues. The trim removed 3 bases at V and 7 bases at J, leaving 6 bases unmatched. The CDR3 is CASSYWLAGVNEQFF. CDR3 nucleotide sequence: TGTGCCAGCAGTTATTGGCTAGCGGGAGTGAATGAGCAGTTCTTC.

The chain couples TRBV5-1 to TRBJ2-5; TRBD2 might be the D (6 bases). Germline V gene lookup returns CDR1 SGHRS and CDR2 YFSETQ. Trimming pared 4 bases from V and 2 bases from J, leaving 12 bases between. This CDR3 has 14 residues. The DNA of the CDR3 is TGCGCCAGCAGCGGAGCGGGCCGACAAGAGACCCAGTACTTC. It codes for CASSGAGRQETQYF.

The chain uses TRBV28 and TRBJ2-7; D may correspond to TRBD1 or TRBD2 (5 bases each). The CDR3 loop spans 14 amino acids. V dropped 6 bases and J dropped 6 bases, with 18 bases sitting between them. CDR1 is MDHEN, CDR2 SYDVKM, per germline. In DNA form, the CDR3 reads TGTGCCAGCAGGCCCCCGGGGCCCTCAGGCGAGCAGTACTTC. It is translated as CASRPPGPSGEQYF.

This clonotype was recorded at least ten times. The chain couples TRBV6-1 to TRBJ1-1, with no clear D. The CDR3 contains 13 residues. Germline V gene data show CDR1 as MNHNS and CDR2 as SASEGT. Trimming took 6 bases from V and 6 from J, leaving 14 bases between them. CDR3 sequence: CASSPDRLSEAFF. In DNA, the CDR3 is TGTGCCAGCAGCCCCGACCGCCTCTCTGAAGCTTTCTTT.

V and J are TRBV12-3 or TRBV12-4 and TRBJ1-5; 8 bases fit TRBD1. V lost 7 bases to trimming and J lost 11 bases; unmatched junction nucleotides: 10. This CDR3 spans 13 amino acids. In DNA, the CDR3 is TGTGCCAGCACCATCGACAGGGGTATTGCCCAGCATTTT. Its protein product is CASTIDRGIAQHF.

CDR3 DNA: TGTGCCAGCAGCTTGGGAGGTAGGGACAATGAGCAGTTCTTC. Residues: CASSLGGRDNEQFF. This chain uses TRBV5-4 with TRBJ2-1; D is uncertain. Deletions cut 0 bases from V and 5 bases from J, with 9 bases between. This CDR3 has 14 amino acids. Germline V gene data show CDR1 as SGHNT and CDR2 as YYREEE (reference sequence).

The chain recombines TRBV14 with TRBJ1-2; tentative D call: TRBD1 (6 bases). Trimming removed 8 bases at V and 2 bases at J, with 12 bases between. The germline CDR1 and CDR2 sequences are SGHDN and FVKESK. This CDR3 is built from 13 residues. DNA for the CDR3: TGTGCCAGCCGGGACAACTTGAACTATGGCTACACCTTC. Protein sequence: CASRDNLNYGYTF.

This clonotype was observed a handful of times. The CDR3 spells CASSSDRNSGNTIYF. DNA for the CDR3: TGTGCCAGCAGCTCTGACAGAAACTCTGGAAACACCATATATTTT. This chain links TRBV7-9 with TRBJ1-3; tentative D call: TRBD1 (5 bases). V gave up 4 bases and J gave up 0 bases, with 10 bases separating them. The CDR3 contains 15 residues. Germline V gene sequence: CDR1 SEHNR, CDR2 FQNEAQ (reference sequence).

V and J are TRBV7-9 and TRBJ1-1; D ambiguous. The V end was cut by 5 bases, the J end by 1 base, with 8 bases between. The CDR3 runs to 13 residues. Per the germline V gene, CDR1 is SEHNR and CDR2 is FQNEAQ (reference sequence). The CDR3 region has the DNA TGTGCCAGCAGCCACGACGAGAACACTGAAGCTTTCTTT. Translating it yields CASSHDENTEAFF.

V gene TRBV20-1 combines with J gene TRBJ2-3; TRBD1 matches 7 bases. Germline V gives CDR1 DFQATT, CDR2 SNEGSKA (reference sequence). The CDR3 has 13 residues. The trim removed 6 bases at V and 2 bases at J, leaving 5 bases unmatched. The CDR3, as DNA: TGCAGTGCCCCGGGACAGAACACAGATACGCAGTATTTT. As protein: CSAPGQNTDTQYF.

V usage is TRBV7-6 and J usage is TRBJ1-2; TRBD1 is a possible D gene (6 bases). Germline lookup yields CDR1 SGHVS and CDR2 FNYEAQ. The CDR3 spans 15 residues. V gave up 4 bases and J gave up 0 bases, with 12 bases separating them. The CDR3 loop is CASSSPRGANYGYTF. The CDR3 DNA reads as TGTGCCAGCAGCTCCCCCAGGGGCGCTAACTATGGCTACACCTTC.

V gene TRBV12-3 or TRBV12-4 combines with J gene TRBJ1-2, with D unresolved. This CDR3 is built from 12 residues. V lost 7 bases to trimming and J lost 10 bases, with 16 bases between them. In DNA, the CDR3 is TGTGCCAGCATGGGGAGCTCTATGGTCTACACCTTC. Its translation: CASMGSSMVYTF.

This clonotype was detected only a few times. The V and J genes are TRBV29-1 and TRBJ1-1; D is ambiguous. Trimming left V 2 bases short and J 2 bases short, with 12 bases between. The CDR3 consists of 14 residues. Germline CDR1 reads SQVTM; CDR2 reads ANQGSEA. The CDR3 nucleotides read TGCAGCGTTGAAAAAGCGGGAGGAAACACTGAAGCTTTCTTT. Translation gives CSVEKAGGNTEAFF.

This clonotype has more than one count but fewer than ten. The chain links TRBV6-5 to TRBJ2-7; 9 positions match TRBD1. Germline CDR1 and CDR2: MNHEY and SVGAGI. The V and J ends lost 6 bases and 3 bases, in that order; junction bases with no gene match: 9. The CDR3 runs 15 residues. CDR3 residues: CASRLTGGTLYEQYF. Here the CDR3 DNA reads TGTGCCAGCAGACTGACAGGGGGTACCCTCTACGAGCAGTACTTC.

The sample holds one count of this clonotype. V is TRBV18 and J is TRBJ1-3; the D gene is possibly TRBD1 (5 bases). Looked up from germline, CDR1 is KGHSH and CDR2 is LQKENI. V was pared by 0 bases and J by 8 bases, with 8 bases between. This CDR3 is 13 amino acids long. The CDR3 region is CASSPPQGHTIYF. CDR3 bases: TGTGCCAGCTCACCACCTCAGGGTCACACCATATATTTT.

With regard to this clonotype: Germline is not matched at one junction end, which may reflect a read error. The chain employs TRBV27 and TRBJ2-7, with 7 bases identical to TRBD2. CDR3 length equals 15 residues. Germline CDR1 and CDR2: MNHEY and SMNVEV (reference sequence). As DNA, the CDR3 is TGTGTCAGCAGTCCGGGACTACAAAAGTCCTACGAGCAGTACTTC. Translated: CVSSPGLQKSYEQYF.

This clonotype was observed a few times. The CDR3 DNA is TGCAGTGCTCCAGCCGGGACTAGCCGCTACAATGAGCAGTTCTTC. Its translation is CSAPAGTSRYNEQFF. The V call is TRBV20-1, the J call TRBJ2-1, with 9 nucleotides matching TRBD2. Trimming removed 5 bases from V and 3 bases from J; junction bases left unmatched: 8. Germline CDR1 DFQATT, CDR2 SNEGSKA (reference sequence). CDR3 length: 15 residues.

This clonotype has a handful of counts. This chain joins TRBV29-1 and TRBJ1-2; no definite D call. The CDR3 is 12 residues long. Germline V lookup: CDR1 SQVTM, CDR2 ANQGSEA. V was shortened by 5 bases and J by 4 bases, with 11 bases between the two germline ends. The CDR3 DNA reads TGCAGCGTTTCTGACGGGCTCTATGGCTACACCTTC. Its protein is CSVSDGLYGYTF.

The sample holds a few counts of this clonotype. The chain has TRBV28 and TRBJ1-1; D remains unclear. The CDR3 has 14 residues. Looked up from germline, CDR1 is MDHEN and CDR2 is SYDVKM. The V end lost 2 bases, the J end lost 1 base, and 8 bases lay between the germline ends. The CDR3 nucleotides read TGTGCCAGCAGTTTACTTGGCGGGAACACTGAAGCTTTCTTT. This encodes CASSLLGGNTEAFF.

The genes are TRBV5-1 and TRBJ1-1; D possibly corresponds to TRBD1 (6 bases). Trimming removed 2 bases from V and 5 bases from J, with 16 bases in between. The germline V gene has CDR1 SGHRS and CDR2 YFSETQ. This CDR3 contains 15 residues. The CDR3 loop is CASSFRGSQGTEAFF. The CDR3 DNA follows: TGCGCCAGCAGCTTTAGGGGCTCCCAGGGGACTGAAGCTTTCTTT.

V usage is TRBV6-2 or TRBV6-3 and J usage is TRBJ2-1, with 8 bases lining up with TRBD2. Trimming cost V 2 bases and J 11 bases; bases outside gene matches: 17. The CDR3 consists of 17 residues. CDR1 and CDR2 (germline): MNHEY, SVGEGT. Here the CDR3 reads CASSYPLGTSGRYQQFF. CDR3 DNA sequence: TGTGCCAGCAGTTACCCGTTGGGAACTAGCGGAAGGTATCAGCAGTTCTTC.